This T cell receptor beta chain came from a study of T cell responses to AZD1222 COVID-19 vaccine. Study-level points and caveats: Among vaccine-associated CD4 TCRs, coverage spanned spike, with dominance at 160-218 and 743-854. Without day 14 samples, only post-peak T cell repertoires were studied. A rise in Spike-specific TCR breadth and depth followed two AZD1222 doses.

As to this clone: Its antigen is undetermined.

Assay used: immunoSEQ multiplex PCR; TCRdb lists only in-frame clones, some missing. The sample has roughly 140,000 clones; just over 90% are singletons. The J segment lost 0 bases and the V segment lost 0 bases, leaving 5 bases of the junction unmatched. Germline loops: CDR1 MNHEY, CDR2 SVGAGI. The CDR3 loop spans 16 amino acids. The chain carries TRBV6-5 and TRBJ2-7, with 7 nucleotides matching TRBD2. The sample here was peripheral blood, taken 28 days after the second AZD1222 dose. This clonotype was obtained from an adult who received the AZD1222 COVID-19 vaccine. The CDR3 bases are TGTGCCAGCAGTTACTCGGGAGGGTTGGTCTCCTACGAGCAGTACTTC. Translation: CASSYSGGLVSYEQYF.